The sequence of this T cell receptor (beta chain) was determined in a study of CD8 T cells in Susac syndrome. V gave up 5 bases and J gave up 3 bases, with 7 bases separating them. CDR1 is MNHEY and CDR2 is SVGAGI in the germline V gene. The CDR3 sequence is 12 residues long. This clonotype showed up just once. TCR beta sequencing covered blood CD8+ and CD4+ T cells. Relapsing-remitting disease, either stable or active, was present in the multiple sclerosis controls, who were treatment-naive patients. Negative isolation was used for CD8+ and CD4+ T cells, and FACS enrichment was applied to TEMRA cells. Random hexamers primed reverse transcription of about 0.5 to 1 ug RNA. The TCR beta CDR3 was amplified by immunoSEQ multiplex PCR across 54 Vbeta, 13 Jbeta. Each CDR3 protein gets one entry after TCRdb re-called the immunoSEQ multiplex PCR reads with MiXCR. Of 350,000 to 550,000 distinct CDR3 sequences listed, more than 70% are singletons.

V usage is TRBV6-5 and J usage is TRBJ1-2; D remains ambiguous. The sequencing sample was made of CD8+ T cells from PBMCs. The source is a human donor with multiple sclerosis. DNA for the CDR3: TGTGCCAGCAGTCCTCAAGACTATGGCTACACCTTC. Encoded protein: CASSPQDYGYTF.